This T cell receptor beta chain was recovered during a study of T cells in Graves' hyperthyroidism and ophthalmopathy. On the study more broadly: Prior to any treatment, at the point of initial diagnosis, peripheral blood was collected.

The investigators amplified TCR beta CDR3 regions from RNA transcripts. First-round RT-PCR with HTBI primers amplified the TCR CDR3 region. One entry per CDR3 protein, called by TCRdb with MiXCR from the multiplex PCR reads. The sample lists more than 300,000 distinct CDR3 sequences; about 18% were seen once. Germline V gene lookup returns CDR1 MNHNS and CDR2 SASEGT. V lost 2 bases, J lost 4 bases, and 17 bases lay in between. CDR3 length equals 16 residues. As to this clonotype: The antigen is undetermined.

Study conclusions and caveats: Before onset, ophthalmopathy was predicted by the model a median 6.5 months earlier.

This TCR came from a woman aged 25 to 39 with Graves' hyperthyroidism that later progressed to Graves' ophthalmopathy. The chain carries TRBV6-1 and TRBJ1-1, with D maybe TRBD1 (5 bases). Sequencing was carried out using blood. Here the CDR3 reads CASSELTGPSGTEAFF. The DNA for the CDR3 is TGTGCCAGCAGTGAACTGACGGGACCTTCGGGCACTGAAGCTTTCTTT.